These 20 T cell receptor beta chains were all obtained from the same sample, sequenced in a study of blood T cell repertoires in COVID-19. The protocol was immunoSEQ multiplex PCR, while the TCRdb copy is restricted to in-frame clones and leaves out a portion. Here the sample spans under 150,000 clones, 88% being singletons. The specimen sequenced was peripheral blood. The receptors were sampled from a human donor in a cohort sampled during active COVID-19.

The chain joins TRBV19 to TRBJ2-4; no definite D call. The CDR3 spans 16 residues. Trimming shortened V by 3 bases and J by 0 bases, and 12 bases separated the two germline ends. The germline V gene encodes CDR1 LNHDA and CDR2 SQIVND (reference sequence). Written as DNA, the CDR3 is TGTGCCAGTAGTATGCGCGGCAGCCTAGCCAAAAACATTCAGTACTTC. It specifies CASSMRGSLAKNIQYF.

V usage is TRBV11-3 and J usage is TRBJ2-5, with 12 bases matching TRBD2. The V gene end was trimmed by 3 bases and the J gene end by 1 base; junction bases not matched to a gene: 3. Germline CDR1 and CDR2: SGHNT and YENEEA. This CDR3 spans 16 amino acids. The CDR3 region is CASSFGLAGTQETQYF. The CDR3 DNA reads TGTGCCAGCAGCTTTGGACTAGCGGGAACCCAAGAGACCCAGTACTTC. The full variable domain, completed using reference TRBV11-3 and TRBJ2-5, is EAGVVQSPRYKIIEKKQPVAFWCNPISGHNTLYWYLQNLGQGPELLIRYENEEAVDDSQLPKDRFSAERLKGVDSTLKIQPAELGDSAVYLCASSFGLAGTQETQYFGPGTRLLVL.

The chain carries TRBV6-1 and TRBJ1-2; 8 nucleotides line up with TRBD1. The CDR3 covers 16 residues. V shed 2 bases, J shed 8 bases, and the junction held 13 bases outside the gene matches. The V gene's germline CDR1 is MNHNS and CDR2 SASEGT. The CDR3 is CASSEMWQGAGMGYTF. The CDR3 DNA follows: TGTGCCAGCAGTGAAATGTGGCAGGGGGCAGGAATGGGCTACACCTTC.

CDR3 in amino acids: CASSRGQEGNQPQHF. The DNA of the CDR3 is TGTGCCAGCAGCCGGGGACAAGAAGGGAATCAGCCCCAGCATTTT. The V gene is TRBV5-4, the J gene TRBJ1-5, with D possibly being TRBD1 (6 bases). The CDR3 contains 15 residues. Trimming stripped 4 bases from V and 4 bases from J, with 15 bases between. Germline CDR1 is SGHNT and CDR2 is YYREEE (reference sequence).

The CDR3 reads CASSLDGEIMASGGPRQFF. The CDR3, as DNA: TGTGCCAGCAGCTTAGATGGCGAGATCATGGCTAGCGGGGGGCCGAGACAGTTCTTC. The rearrangement links TRBV11-2 to TRBJ2-1; TRBD2 matches at 11 bases. CDR3 length: 19 amino acids. V lost 0 bases to trimming and J lost 13 bases; unmatched junction nucleotides: 20. Germline V gene lookup returns CDR1 SGHAT and CDR2 FQNNGV.

This rearrangement joins TRBV5-6 to TRBJ1-1, with D perhaps TRBD1 (6 bases). The V gene's germline CDR1 is SGHDT and CDR2 YYEEEE. Trimming pared 1 base from V and 2 bases from J, leaving 12 bases between. This CDR3 is built from 15 residues. The CDR3 spells CASSLQGTSNTEAFF. The DNA of the CDR3 is TGTGCCAGCAGCTTGCAGGGGACCTCCAACACTGAAGCTTTCTTT.

The V call is TRBV4-2, the J call TRBJ2-1; TRBD2 agrees at 7 bases. Germline trimming cut 0 bases from V and 5 bases from J; bases unmatched to any gene: 10. CDR1 and CDR2 (germline): LGHNA, YNFKEQ. This CDR3 is built from 17 residues. The chain's CDR3 is CASSQEELAVLHNEQFF. In nucleotides, the CDR3 is TGTGCCAGCAGCCAAGAGGAGCTAGCGGTTTTACACAATGAGCAGTTCTTC.

This clone was seen more than once but under ten times. This CDR3 reads CAISGAQGYQPQHF. CDR3 nucleotides: TGTGCCATCAGTGGGGCCCAGGGGTATCAGCCCCAGCATTTT. V gene TRBV10-3 combines with J gene TRBJ1-5; D is perhaps TRBD1 (6 bases). V shed 4 bases and J shed 5 bases, with 12 bases lying between them. From germline, CDR1 is ENHRY and CDR2 SYGVKD. The CDR3 contains 14 residues.

The genes are TRBV11-2 and TRBJ1-3, with D unclear. Trimming removed 1 base at V and 1 base at J, with 11 bases between. CDR3 length: 16 residues. Germline V gene sequence: CDR1 SGHAT, CDR2 FQNNGV. The CDR3 DNA reads as TGTGCCAGCAGCTTAGCGGGTAAAGGATCTGGAAACACCATATATTTT. Protein sequence: CASSLAGKGSGNTIYF.

The J gene is TRBJ2-3, the V gene TRBV4-2, with no clear D. The germline V gene encodes CDR1 LGHNA and CDR2 YNFKEQ. Trimming removed 1 base from V and 5 bases from J, with 10 bases in between. The CDR3 sequence is 14 residues long. CDR3 DNA: TGTGCCAGCAGCCAAGCAGGTGACGAAGATACGCAGTATTTT. It translates to CASSQAGDEDTQYF.

The V gene is TRBV27, the J gene TRBJ2-7; the match to TRBD1 covers 9 bases. The CDR3 spans 14 residues. Germline-derived CDR1 and CDR2 are MNHEY and SMNVEV (reference sequence). Losses at the gene ends were 6 bases for V and 2 bases for J; bases not matched to a gene: 5. For the CDR3, the DNA is TGTGCCAGCAGAGACAGGGGGAGAACCTACGAGCAGTACTTC. This encodes CASRDRGRTYEQYF.

The chain is built from TRBV15 and TRBJ2-7; 9 nucleotides match TRBD2. The CDR3 runs 16 residues. V shed 6 bases and J 5 bases; nucleotides not matched to a gene: 14. Germline V gene sequence: CDR1 LNHNV, CDR2 YYDKDF (reference sequence). The CDR3 loop reads CATRLAGARSLHEQYF. The CDR3 coding sequence is TGTGCCACCAGACTAGCGGGTGCGCGTAGTCTCCACGAGCAGTACTTC.

V usage is TRBV4-1 and J usage is TRBJ2-7; 7 positions agree with TRBD2. CDR3 length: 16 residues. Trimming cost V 4 bases and J 5 bases; bases outside gene matches: 14. The germline gives CDR1 MGHRA, CDR2 YSYEKL. CDR3 nucleotides: TGCGCCAGCAGCCCCGTAGGGGCGGGAGAAGAGGACGAGCAGTACTTC. Translating it yields CASSPVGAGEEDEQYF.

This chain joins TRBV7-3 and TRBJ2-5, with 7 positions matching TRBD1. J gave up 2 bases and V 4 bases, and 4 bases lay outside the gene matches. CDR3 length equals 14 residues. Germline V lookup: CDR1 SGHTA, CDR2 FQGTGA. The CDR3 bases are TGTGCCAGCAGCTACAGGGGAAGTCAAGAGACCCAGTACTTC. This encodes CASSYRGSQETQYF.

The genes are TRBV2 and TRBJ2-6; D unresolved. The length of the CDR3 is 13 residues. V lost 6 bases, J lost 0 bases, and 3 bases lay in between. Germline V lookup: CDR1 SNHLY, CDR2 FYNNEI. The DNA for the CDR3 is TGTGCCAGCAGCGGCTCTGGGGCCAACGTCCTGACTTTC. This encodes CASSGSGANVLTF.

J is TRBJ2-1 and V is TRBV19; 8 bases are a match to TRBD1. Germline V gene data show CDR1 as LNHDA and CDR2 as SQIVND (reference sequence). This CDR3 contains 14 residues. V shed 2 bases, J shed 4 bases, and the junction held 1 base outside the gene matches. The CDR3 sequence: CASSIQGAYNEQFF. The CDR3 nucleotides are TGTGCCAGTAGTATACAGGGGGCTTACAATGAGCAGTTCTTC.

The chain employs TRBV27 and TRBJ2-5, with TRBD2 matching over 7 bases. This CDR3 contains 14 residues. CDR1 and CDR2 from the germline V gene are MNHEY and SMNVEV (reference sequence). Trimming at V came to 10 bases and at J to 2 bases, leaving 10 bases not matched to a gene. The CDR3 nucleotides read TGTGCCACCCACGGGACTAATTCGCAAGAGACCCAGTACTTC. Translated: CATHGTNSQETQYF.

The chain carries TRBV15 and TRBJ1-1; tentatively, D is TRBD1 (6 bases). This CDR3 is built from 16 residues. Trimming took off 4 bases at V and 4 bases at J, with 19 bases between the two ends. The germline gives CDR1 LNHNV, CDR2 YYDKDF (reference sequence). The DNA for the CDR3 is TGTGCCACCAGCATGACAAACCCCCACAGGGCCACTGAAGCTTTCTTT. It is translated as CATSMTNPHRATEAFF.

V usage is TRBV18 and J usage is TRBJ2-3; D gene ambiguous. V lost 2 bases, J lost 0 bases, and 9 bases lay in between. This CDR3 is built from 15 residues. Looked up from germline, CDR1 is KGHSH and CDR2 is LQKENI. The DNA for the CDR3 is TGTGCCAGCTCACCAGAGACAACTAGCACAGATACGCAGTATTTT. Translating it yields CASSPETTSTDTQYF.

The genes are TRBV28 and TRBJ2-7, with a possible D match to TRBD1 (6 bases). Germline loops: CDR1 MDHEN, CDR2 SYDVKM. CDR3 length equals 13 residues. The CDR3 protein is CAVDRPSSYEQYF. CDR3 sequence (DNA): TGTGCAGTCGACAGGCCGAGCTCCTACGAGCAGTACTTC.